This TCR beta chain was observed in a study of cytomegalovirus exposure and HLA in healthy donors. This clone was counted between two and nine times. This PCR relied on a set of 60 Vbeta primers and 13 Jbeta primers. Clones were read by immunoSEQ multiplex PCR, and TCRdb kept only the in-frame ones, dropping some. Counted here are over 95,000 clones, just under 75% occurring once; the ten biggest clones make up around 2%. Per germline, CDR1 LNHDA and CDR2 SQIVND (reference sequence). V lost 5 bases and J lost 2; bases outside the gene matches: 5. The CDR3 sequence is 15 residues long. The receptor was derived from a human donor in good health. Input material: PBMCs. The chain uses TRBV19 and TRBJ2-7; 11 bases line up with TRBD2. CDR3 sequence reads: CASSRTSGRTYEQYF. CDR3 DNA sequence: TGTGCCAGTAGTCGCACTAGCGGGAGAACCTACGAGCAGTACTTC.